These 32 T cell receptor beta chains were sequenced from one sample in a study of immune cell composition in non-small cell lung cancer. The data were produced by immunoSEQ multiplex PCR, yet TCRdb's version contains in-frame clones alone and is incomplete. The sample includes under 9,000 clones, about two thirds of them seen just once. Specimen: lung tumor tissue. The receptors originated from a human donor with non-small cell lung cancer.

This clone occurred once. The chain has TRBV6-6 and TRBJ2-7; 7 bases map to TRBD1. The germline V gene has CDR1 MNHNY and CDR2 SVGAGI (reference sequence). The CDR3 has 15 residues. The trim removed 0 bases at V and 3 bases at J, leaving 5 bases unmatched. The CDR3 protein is CASSYSGDRSYEQYF. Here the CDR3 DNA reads TGTGCCAGCAGTTACTCAGGGGACAGAAGCTACGAGCAGTACTTC.

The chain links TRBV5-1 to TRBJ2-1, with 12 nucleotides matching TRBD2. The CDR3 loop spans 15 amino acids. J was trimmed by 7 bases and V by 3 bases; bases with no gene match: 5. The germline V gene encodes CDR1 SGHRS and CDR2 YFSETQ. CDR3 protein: CASSSTLAGGNEQFF. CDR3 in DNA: TGCGCCAGCAGCTCCACCCTAGCGGGGGGGAATGAGCAGTTCTTC.

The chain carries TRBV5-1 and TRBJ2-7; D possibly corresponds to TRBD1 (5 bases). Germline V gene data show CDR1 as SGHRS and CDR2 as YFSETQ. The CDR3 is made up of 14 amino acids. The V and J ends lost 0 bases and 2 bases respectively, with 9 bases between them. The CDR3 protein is CASSLEGSTYEQYF. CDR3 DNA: TGCGCCAGCAGCTTGGAGGGGTCTACCTACGAGCAGTACTTC.

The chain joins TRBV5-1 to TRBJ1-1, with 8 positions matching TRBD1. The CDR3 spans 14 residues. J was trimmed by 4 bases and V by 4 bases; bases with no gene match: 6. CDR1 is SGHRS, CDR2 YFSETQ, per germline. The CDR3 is CASSREGQATEAFF. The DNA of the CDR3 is TGCGCCAGCAGCAGGGAGGGACAGGCCACTGAAGCTTTCTTT.

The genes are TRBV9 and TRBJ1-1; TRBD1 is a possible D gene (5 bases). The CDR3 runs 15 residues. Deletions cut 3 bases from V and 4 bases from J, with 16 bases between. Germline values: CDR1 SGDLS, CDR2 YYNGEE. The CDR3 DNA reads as TGTGCCAGCAGCGCTTACCCCACGGGGGGCACTGAAGCTTTCTTT. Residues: CASSAYPTGGTEAFF.

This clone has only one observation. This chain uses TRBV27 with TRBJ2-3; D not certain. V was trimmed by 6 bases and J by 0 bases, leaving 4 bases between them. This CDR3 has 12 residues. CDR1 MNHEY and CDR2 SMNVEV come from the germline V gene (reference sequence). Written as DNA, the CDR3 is TGTGCCAGCAGCCGGAGCACAGATACGCAGTATTTT. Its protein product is CASSRSTDTQYF.

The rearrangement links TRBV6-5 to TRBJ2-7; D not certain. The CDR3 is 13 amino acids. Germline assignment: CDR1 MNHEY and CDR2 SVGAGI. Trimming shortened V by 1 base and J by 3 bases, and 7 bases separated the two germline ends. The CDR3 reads CASSYYRDYEQYF. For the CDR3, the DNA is TGTGCCAGCAGTTACTACAGAGACTACGAGCAGTACTTC.

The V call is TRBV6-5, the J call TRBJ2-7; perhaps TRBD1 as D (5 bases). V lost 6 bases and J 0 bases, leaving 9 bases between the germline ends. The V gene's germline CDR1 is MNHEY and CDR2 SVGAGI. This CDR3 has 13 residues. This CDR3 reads CASRDISSYEQYF. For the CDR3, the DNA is TGTGCCAGCAGGGACATTAGCTCCTACGAGCAGTACTTC.

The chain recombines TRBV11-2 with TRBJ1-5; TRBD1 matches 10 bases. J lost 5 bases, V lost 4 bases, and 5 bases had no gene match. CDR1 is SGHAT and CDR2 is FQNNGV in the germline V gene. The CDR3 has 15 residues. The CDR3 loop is CASSSTGTGDQPQHF. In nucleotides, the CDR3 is TGTGCCAGCAGCTCTACGGGGACAGGGGATCAGCCCCAGCATTTT.

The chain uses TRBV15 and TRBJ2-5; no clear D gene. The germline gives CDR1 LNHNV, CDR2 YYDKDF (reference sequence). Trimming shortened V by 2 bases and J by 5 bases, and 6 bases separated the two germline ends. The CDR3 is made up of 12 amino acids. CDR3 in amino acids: CATSRSRETQYF. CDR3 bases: TGTGCCACCAGCAGATCCAGGGAGACCCAGTACTTC.

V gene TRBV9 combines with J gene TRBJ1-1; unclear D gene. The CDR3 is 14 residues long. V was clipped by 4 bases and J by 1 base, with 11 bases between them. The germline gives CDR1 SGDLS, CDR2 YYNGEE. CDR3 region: CASSQTLANTEAFF. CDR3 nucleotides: TGTGCCAGCAGCCAGACACTGGCGAACACTGAAGCTTTCTTT.

This CDR3 reads CASSQVATQRGETQYF. CDR3 in DNA: TGTGCCAGCAGCCAAGTGGCTACCCAGCGGGGTGAGACCCAGTACTTC. The genes are TRBV4-2 and TRBJ2-5, with 7 bases aligning to TRBD2. V was clipped by 1 base and J by 5 bases; unmatched bases: 10. CDR1 is LGHNA and CDR2 is YNFKEQ in the germline V gene. The CDR3 spans 16 residues.

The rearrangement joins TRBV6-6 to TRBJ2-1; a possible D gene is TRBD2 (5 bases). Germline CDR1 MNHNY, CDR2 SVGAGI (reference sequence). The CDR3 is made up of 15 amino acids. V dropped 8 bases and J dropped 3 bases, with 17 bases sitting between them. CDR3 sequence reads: CASCKGLKDYNEQFF. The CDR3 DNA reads TGTGCCAGCTGCAAAGGACTGAAAGACTACAATGAGCAGTTCTTC.

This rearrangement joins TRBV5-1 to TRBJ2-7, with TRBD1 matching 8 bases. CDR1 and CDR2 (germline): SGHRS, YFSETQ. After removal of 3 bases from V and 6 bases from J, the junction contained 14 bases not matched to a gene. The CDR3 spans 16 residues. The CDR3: CASSWGRTGLTSEQYF. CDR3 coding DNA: TGCGCCAGCAGCTGGGGGCGGACAGGGCTAACCTCCGAGCAGTACTTC.

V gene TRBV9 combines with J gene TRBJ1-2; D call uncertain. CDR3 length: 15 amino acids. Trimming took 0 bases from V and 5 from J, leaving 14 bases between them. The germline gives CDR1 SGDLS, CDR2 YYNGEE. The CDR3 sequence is CASSVERALPYGYTF. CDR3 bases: TGTGCCAGCAGCGTAGAGAGGGCCCTTCCATATGGCTACACCTTC.

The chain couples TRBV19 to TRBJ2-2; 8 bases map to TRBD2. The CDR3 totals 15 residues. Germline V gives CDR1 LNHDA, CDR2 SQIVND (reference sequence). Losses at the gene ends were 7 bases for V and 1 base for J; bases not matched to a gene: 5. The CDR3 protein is CASKVAGGNTGELFF. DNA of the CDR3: TGTGCCAGTAAGGTGGCGGGAGGGAACACCGGGGAGCTGTTTTTT.

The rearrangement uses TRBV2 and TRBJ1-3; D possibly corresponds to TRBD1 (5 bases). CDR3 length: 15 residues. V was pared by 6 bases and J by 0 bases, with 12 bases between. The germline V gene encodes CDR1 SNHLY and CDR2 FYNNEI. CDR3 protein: CASRAVRASGNTIYF. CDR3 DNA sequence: TGTGCCAGCAGGGCGGTCAGGGCCTCTGGAAACACCATATATTTT. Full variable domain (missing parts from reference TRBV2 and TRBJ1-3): EPEVTQTPSHQVTQMGQEVILRCVPISNHLYFYWYRQILGQKVEFLVSFYNNEISEKSEIFDDQFSVERPDGSNFTLKIRSTKLEDSAMYFCASRAVRASGNTIYFGEGSWLTVV.

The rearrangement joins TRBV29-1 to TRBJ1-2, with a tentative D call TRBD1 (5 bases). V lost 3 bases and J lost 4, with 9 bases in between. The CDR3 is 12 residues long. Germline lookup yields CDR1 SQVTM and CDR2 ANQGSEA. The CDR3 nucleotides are TGCAGCGTTGAGCGGGGGAGCTATGGCTACACCTTC. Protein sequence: CSVERGSYGYTF.

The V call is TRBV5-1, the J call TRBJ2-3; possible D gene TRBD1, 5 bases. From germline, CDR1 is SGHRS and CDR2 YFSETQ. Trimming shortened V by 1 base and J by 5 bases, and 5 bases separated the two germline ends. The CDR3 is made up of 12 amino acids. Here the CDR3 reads CASSLRGDTQYF. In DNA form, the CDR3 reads TGCGCCAGCAGCTTGAGGGGAGATACGCAGTATTTT.

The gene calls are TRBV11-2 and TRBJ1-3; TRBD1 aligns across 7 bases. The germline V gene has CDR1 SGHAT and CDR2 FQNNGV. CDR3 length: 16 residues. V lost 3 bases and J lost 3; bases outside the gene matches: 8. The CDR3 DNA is TGTGCCAGCAGCTTTGGAAGGGGGCTAGGTGGAAACACCATATATTTT. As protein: CASSFGRGLGGNTIYF.

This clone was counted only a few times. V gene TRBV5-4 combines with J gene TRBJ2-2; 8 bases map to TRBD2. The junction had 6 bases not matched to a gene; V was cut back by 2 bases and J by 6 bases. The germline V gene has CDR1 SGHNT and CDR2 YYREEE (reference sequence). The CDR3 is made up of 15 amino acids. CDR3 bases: TGTGCCAGCAGCTTTCGAGCGGGAGAGTCCGGGGAGCTGTTTTTT. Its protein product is CASSFRAGESGELFF.

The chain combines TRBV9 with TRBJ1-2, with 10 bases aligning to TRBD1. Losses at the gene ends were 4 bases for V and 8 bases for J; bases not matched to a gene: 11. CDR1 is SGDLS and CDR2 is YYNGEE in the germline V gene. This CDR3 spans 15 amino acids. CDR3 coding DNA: TGTGCCAGCAGCTTAGGACAGGGGGGCTTATACGGCTACACCTTC. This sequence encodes CASSLGQGGLYGYTF.

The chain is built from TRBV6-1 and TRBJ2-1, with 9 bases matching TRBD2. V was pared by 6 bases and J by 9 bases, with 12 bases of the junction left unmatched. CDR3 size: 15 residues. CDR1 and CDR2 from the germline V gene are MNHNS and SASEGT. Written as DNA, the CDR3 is TGTGCCAGCAGCCCAAGGGAACTAGCGGGCGGTGAGCAGTTCTTC. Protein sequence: CASSPRELAGGEQFF.

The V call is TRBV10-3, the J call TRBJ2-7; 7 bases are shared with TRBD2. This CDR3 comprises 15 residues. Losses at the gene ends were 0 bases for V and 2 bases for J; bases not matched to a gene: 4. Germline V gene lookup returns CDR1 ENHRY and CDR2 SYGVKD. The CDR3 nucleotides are TGTGCCATCAGTGAGTCTCTAGCGGCCACCTACGAGCAGTACTTC. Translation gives CAISESLAATYEQYF.

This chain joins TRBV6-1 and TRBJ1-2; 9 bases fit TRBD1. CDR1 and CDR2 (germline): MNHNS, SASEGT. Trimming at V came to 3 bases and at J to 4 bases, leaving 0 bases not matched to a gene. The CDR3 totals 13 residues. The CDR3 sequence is CASSEDRGYGYTF. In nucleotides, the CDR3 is TGTGCCAGCAGTGAGGACAGGGGCTATGGCTACACCTTC.

The CDR3 nucleotides read TGTGCCAGCAGCCCTCAGGGTAAAGGGGGCAATGAGCAGTTCTTC. Translating gives CASSPQGKGGNEQFF. The rearrangement joins TRBV11-3 to TRBJ2-1, with D perhaps matching TRBD1 (6 bases). Trimming pared 5 bases from V and 6 bases from J, leaving 17 bases between. Germline V gene sequence: CDR1 SGHNT, CDR2 YENEEA. This CDR3 has 15 amino acids.

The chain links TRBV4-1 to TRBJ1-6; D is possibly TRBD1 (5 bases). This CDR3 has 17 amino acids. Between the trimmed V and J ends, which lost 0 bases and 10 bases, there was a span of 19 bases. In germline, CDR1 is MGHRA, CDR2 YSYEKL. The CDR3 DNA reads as TGCGCCAGCAGCCAAGACGGGGGGGGGACGAGGAACTCACCCCTCCACTTT. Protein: CASSQDGGGTRNSPLHF.

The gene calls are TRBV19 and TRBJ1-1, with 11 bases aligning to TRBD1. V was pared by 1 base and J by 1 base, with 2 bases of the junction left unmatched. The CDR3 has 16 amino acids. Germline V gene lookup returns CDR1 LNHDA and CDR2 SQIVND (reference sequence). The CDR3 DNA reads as TGTGCCAGTAGTATAGTGGGACAGGGGGGGAACACTGAAGCTTTCTTT. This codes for CASSIVGQGGNTEAFF.

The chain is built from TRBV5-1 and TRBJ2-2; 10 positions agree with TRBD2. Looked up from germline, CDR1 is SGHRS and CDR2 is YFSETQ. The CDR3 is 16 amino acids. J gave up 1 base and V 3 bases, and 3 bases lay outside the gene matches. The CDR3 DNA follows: TGCGCCAGCAGCTCAAGGACTAGCGGGAACACCGGGGAGCTGTTTTTT. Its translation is CASSSRTSGNTGELFF.

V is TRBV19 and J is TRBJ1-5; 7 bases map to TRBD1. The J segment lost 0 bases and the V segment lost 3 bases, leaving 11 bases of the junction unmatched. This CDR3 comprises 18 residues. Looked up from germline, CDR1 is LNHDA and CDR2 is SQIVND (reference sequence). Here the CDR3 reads CASSIPPGRGNSNQPQHF. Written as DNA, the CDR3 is TGTGCCAGTAGTATCCCCCCGGGCAGGGGGAATAGCAATCAGCCCCAGCATTTT.

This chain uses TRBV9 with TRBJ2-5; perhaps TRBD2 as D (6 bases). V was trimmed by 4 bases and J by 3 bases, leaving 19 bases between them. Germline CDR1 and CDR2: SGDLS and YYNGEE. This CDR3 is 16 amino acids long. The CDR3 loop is CASSPRGLAPEETQYF. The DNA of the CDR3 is TGTGCCAGCAGCCCCCGGGGACTCGCGCCCGAAGAGACCCAGTACTTC.

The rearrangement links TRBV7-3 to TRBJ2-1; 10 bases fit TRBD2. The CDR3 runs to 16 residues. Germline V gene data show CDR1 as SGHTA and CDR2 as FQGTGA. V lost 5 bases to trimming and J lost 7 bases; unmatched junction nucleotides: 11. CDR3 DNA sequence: TGTGCCAGCAGCCCGCTGGGAAGCGGGGGGGCGAATGAGCAGTTCTTC. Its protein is CASSPLGSGGANEQFF.